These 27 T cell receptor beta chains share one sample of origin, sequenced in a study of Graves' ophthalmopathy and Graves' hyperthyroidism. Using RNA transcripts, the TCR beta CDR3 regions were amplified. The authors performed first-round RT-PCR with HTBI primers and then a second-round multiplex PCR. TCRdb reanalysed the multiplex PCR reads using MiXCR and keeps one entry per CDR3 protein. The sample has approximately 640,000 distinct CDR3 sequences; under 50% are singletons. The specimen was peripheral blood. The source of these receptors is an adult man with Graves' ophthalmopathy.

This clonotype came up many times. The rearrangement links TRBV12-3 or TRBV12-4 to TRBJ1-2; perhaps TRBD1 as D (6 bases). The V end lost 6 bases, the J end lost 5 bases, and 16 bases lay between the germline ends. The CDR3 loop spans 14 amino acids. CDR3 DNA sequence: TGTGCCAGCAGCTCAAAGGACAGTTCGTATGGCTACACCTTC. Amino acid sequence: CASSSKDSSYGYTF.

The CDR3 coding sequence is TGCGCCAGCAGCTCTGGACTAGCGGGAAGGTACGAGCAGTACTTC. Translation: CASSSGLAGRYEQYF. This rearrangement joins TRBV5-1 to TRBJ2-7; TRBD2 matches 12 bases. Germline V gene lookup returns CDR1 SGHRS and CDR2 YFSETQ. After removal of 3 bases from V and 4 bases from J, the junction contained 5 bases not matched to a gene. The CDR3 spans 15 residues.

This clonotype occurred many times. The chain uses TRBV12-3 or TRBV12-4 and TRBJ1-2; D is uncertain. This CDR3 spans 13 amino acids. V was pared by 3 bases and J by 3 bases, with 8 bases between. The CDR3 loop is CASSFNRYYGYTF. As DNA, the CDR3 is TGTGCCAGCAGTTTCAACAGATACTATGGCTACACCTTC.

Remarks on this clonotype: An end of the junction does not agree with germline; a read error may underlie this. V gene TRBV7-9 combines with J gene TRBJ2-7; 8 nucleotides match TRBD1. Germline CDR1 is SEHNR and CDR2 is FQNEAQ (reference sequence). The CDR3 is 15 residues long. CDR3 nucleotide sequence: TGTGCCAGCAGCTCCGGGACAGGAGACACCGGGGAGCTGTACTTC. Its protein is CASSSGTGDTGELYF.

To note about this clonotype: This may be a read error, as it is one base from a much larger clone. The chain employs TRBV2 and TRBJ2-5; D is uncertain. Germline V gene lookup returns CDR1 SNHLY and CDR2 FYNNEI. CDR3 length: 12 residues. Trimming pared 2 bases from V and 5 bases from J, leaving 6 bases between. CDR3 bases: TGTGCCAGCAGTGAAATGGGGGAGACCCAGTACTTC. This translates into CASSEMGETQYF.

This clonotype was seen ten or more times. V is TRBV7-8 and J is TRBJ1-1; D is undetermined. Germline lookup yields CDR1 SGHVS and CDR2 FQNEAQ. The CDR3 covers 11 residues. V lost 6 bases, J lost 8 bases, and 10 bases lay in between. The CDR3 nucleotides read TGTGCCAGCAGGATAAGCGGGGAAGCTTTCTTT. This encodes CASRISGEAFF.

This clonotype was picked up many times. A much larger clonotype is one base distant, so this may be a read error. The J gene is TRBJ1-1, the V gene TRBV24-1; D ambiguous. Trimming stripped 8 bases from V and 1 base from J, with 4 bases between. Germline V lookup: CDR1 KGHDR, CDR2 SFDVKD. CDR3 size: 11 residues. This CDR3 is CATTKNTEAFF. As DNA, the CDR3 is TGTGCCACCACCAAGAACACTGAAGCTTTCTTT.

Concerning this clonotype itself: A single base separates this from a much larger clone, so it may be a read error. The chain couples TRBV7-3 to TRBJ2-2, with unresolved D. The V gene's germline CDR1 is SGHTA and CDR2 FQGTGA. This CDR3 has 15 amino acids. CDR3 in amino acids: CASNLRLSNTGELFF. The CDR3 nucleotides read TGTGCCAGCAACTTAAGACTTTCGAACACCGGGGAGCTGTTTTTT.

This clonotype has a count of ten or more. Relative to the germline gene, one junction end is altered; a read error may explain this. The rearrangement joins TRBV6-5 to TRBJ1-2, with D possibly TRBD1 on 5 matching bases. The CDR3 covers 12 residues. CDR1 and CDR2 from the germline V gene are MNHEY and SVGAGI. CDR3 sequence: CASSRTPRDVIF. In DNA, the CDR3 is TGTGCCAGCAGTCGGACCCCCCGGGACGTAATTTTC.

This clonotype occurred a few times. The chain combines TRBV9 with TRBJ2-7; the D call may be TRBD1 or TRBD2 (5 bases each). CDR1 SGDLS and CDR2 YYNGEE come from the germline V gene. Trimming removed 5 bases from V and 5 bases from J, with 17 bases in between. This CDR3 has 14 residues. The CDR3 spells CASSGLRGSDEQYF. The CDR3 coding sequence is TGTGCCAGCAGTGGCCTCCGGGGCTCGGACGAGCAGTACTTC.

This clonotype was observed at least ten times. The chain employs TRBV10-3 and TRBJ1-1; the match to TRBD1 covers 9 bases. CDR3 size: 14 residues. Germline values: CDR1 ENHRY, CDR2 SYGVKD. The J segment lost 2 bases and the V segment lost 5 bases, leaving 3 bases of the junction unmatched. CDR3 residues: CAISLGQGNTEAFF. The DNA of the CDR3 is TGTGCCATCAGTTTGGGACAGGGTAACACTGAAGCTTTCTTT.

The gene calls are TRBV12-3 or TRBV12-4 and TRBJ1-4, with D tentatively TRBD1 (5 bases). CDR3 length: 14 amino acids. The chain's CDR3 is CASGSREVFEKLFF. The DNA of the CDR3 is TGTGCTAGTGGTTCCAGGGAGGTATTTGAAAAACTGTTTTTT.

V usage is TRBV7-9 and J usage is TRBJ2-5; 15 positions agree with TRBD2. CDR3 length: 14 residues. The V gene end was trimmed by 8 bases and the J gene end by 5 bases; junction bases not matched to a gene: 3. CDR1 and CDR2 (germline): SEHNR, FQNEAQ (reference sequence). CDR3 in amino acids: CASHGTSGGETQYF. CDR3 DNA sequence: TGTGCCAGCCATGGGACTAGCGGGGGGGAGACCCAGTACTTC.

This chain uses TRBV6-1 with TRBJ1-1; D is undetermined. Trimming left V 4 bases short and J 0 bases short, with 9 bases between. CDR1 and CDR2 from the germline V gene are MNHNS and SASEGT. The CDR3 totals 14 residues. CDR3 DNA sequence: TGTGCCAGCAGTGTACGAGGGTTGAACACTGAAGCTTTCTTT. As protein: CASSVRGLNTEAFF.

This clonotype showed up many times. The CDR3 loop reads CASSQGEGGEQYF. The CDR3 DNA sequence: TGCGCCAGCAGCCAAGGCGAAGGAGGTGAGCAGTACTTC. This chain connects TRBV4-3 to TRBJ2-7; maybe TRBD2 (5 bases). Germline loops: CDR1 LGHNA, CDR2 YSLEER. The germline V and J ends were trimmed by 1 base and 7 bases, with 11 bases remaining between them. The CDR3 has 13 residues.

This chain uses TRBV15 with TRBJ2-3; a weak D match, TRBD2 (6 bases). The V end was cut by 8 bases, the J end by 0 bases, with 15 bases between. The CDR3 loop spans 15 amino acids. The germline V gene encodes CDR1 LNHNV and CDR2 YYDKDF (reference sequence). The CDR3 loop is CATGPTSTSTDTQYF. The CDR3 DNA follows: TGTGCCACCGGCCCTACTAGCACAAGCACAGATACGCAGTATTTT.

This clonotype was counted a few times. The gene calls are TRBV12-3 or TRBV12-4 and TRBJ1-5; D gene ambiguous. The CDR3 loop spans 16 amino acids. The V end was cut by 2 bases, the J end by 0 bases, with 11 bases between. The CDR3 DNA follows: TGTGCCAGCAGTTTAACGCCTAAAAGTAGCAATCAGCCCCAGCATTTT. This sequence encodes CASSLTPKSSNQPQHF.

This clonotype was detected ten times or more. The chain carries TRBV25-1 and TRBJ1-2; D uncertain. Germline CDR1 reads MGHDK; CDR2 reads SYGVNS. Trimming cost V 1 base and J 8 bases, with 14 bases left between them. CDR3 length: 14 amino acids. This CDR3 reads CASSESRGWRGYTF. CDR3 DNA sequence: TGTGCCAGCAGTGAATCGCGCGGCTGGCGGGGCTACACCTTC.

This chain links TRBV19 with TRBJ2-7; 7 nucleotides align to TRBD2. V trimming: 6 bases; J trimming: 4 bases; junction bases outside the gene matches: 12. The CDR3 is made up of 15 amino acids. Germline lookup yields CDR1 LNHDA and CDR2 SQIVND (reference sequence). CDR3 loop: CASRRTFGGGYEQYF. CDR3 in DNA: TGTGCCAGTAGGAGGACCTTCGGCGGGGGATACGAGCAGTACTTC.

This CDR3 is CAISWGQVIDQPQHF. For the CDR3, the DNA is TGTGCCATCAGTTGGGGACAGGTAATTGATCAGCCCCAGCATTTT. The chain carries TRBV10-3 and TRBJ1-5; 8 nucleotides match TRBD1. CDR1 and CDR2 (germline): ENHRY, SYGVKD. V was pared by 5 bases and J by 5 bases, with 8 bases of the junction left unmatched. This CDR3 is 15 amino acids long.

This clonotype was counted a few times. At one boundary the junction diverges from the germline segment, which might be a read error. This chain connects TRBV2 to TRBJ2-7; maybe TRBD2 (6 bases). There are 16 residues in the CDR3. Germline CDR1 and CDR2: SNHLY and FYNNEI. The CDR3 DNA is TGCGCCAGCAGCCAAGATGTGGGGGGATCTGCCTACGAGCAGTACTTC. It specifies CASSQDVGGSAYEQYF.

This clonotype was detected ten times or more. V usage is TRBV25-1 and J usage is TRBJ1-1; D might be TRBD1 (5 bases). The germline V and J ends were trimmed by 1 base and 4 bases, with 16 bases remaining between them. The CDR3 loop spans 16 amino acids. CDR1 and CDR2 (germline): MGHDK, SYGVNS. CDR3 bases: TGTGCCAGCAGTGAATCCCCCCGGCAGGGTGTCACTGAAGCTTTCTTT. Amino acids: CASSESPRQGVTEAFF.

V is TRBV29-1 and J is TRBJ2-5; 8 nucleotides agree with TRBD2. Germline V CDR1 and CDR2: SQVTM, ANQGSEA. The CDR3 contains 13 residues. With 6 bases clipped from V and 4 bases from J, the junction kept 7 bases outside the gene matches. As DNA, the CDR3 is TGCAGCGTAAGGCAGGGACTAGTAGAGACCCAGTACTTC. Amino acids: CSVRQGLVETQYF.

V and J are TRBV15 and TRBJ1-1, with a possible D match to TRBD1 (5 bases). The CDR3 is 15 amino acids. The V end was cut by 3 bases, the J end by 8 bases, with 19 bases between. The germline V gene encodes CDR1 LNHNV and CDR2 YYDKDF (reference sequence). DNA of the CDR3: TGTGCCACCAGCAGCTTAGAATATTCGGGACTGGAAGCTTTCTTT. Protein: CATSSLEYSGLEAFF.

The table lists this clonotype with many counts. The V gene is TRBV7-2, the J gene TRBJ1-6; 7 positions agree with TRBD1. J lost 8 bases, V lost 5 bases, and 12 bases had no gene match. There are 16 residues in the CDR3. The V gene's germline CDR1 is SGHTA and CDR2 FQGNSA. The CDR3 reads CASSLRQGGWDSPLHF. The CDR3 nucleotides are TGTGCCAGCAGCCTCCGACAGGGAGGTTGGGATTCACCCCTCCACTTT.

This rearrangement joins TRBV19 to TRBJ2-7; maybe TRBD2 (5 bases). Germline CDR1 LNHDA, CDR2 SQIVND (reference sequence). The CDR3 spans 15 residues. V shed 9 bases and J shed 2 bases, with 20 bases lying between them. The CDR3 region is CASSQDLTGTYEQYF. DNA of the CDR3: TGTGCCAGCAGCCAAGATTTAACGGGGACCTACGAGCAGTACTTC.

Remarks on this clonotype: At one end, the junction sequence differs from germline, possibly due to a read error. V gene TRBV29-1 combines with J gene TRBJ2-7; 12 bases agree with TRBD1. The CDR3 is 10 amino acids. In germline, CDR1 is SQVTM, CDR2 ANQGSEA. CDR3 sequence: CSGGTGGEDF. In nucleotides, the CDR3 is TGCAGCGGTGGGACAGGGGGCGAAGACTTC.